These 32 T cell receptor beta chains were sequenced from one sample in a study of identifying expanded T cells in peripheral blood. Measured with immunoSEQ multiplex PCR; TCRdb has only the in-frame clones, and not every one. The repertoire includes approximately 110,000 clones, about 89% of them detected once, and about 17% sits in the top ten. The sample was blood. Receptors were obtained from a person between 18 and 75 years old in good health.

In DNA, the CDR3 is TGTGCCAGTAGCAGGGTAGAGGGCTATGGCTACACCTTC. As protein: CASSRVEGYGYTF. The chain couples TRBV19 to TRBJ1-2, with TRBD1 as a possible D gene (5 bases). Germline V gene lookup returns CDR1 LNHDA and CDR2 SQIVND (reference sequence). Trimming took off 6 bases at V and 4 bases at J, with 12 bases between the two ends. This CDR3 region has 13 residues.

The CDR3 bases are TGTGCCAGCAGCAAGGGACTAGCGGGGGTCCGATCCTACGAGCAGTACTTC. The encoded protein is CASSKGLAGVRSYEQYF. The chain joins TRBV5-4 to TRBJ2-7; 14 bases agree with TRBD2. The CDR3 runs to 17 residues. The V gene end was trimmed by 4 bases and the J gene end by 1 base; junction bases not matched to a gene: 7. Germline V CDR1 and CDR2: SGHNT, YYREEE (reference sequence).

In DNA, the CDR3 is TGTGCCAGCACCACCGGGTCCAGAAATTCACCCCTCCACTTT. It is translated as CASTTGSRNSPLHF. The chain joins TRBV6-5 to TRBJ1-6; D remains unclear. The CDR3 is 14 amino acids. V dropped 7 bases and J dropped 7 bases, with 14 bases sitting between them. The germline V gene has CDR1 MNHEY and CDR2 SVGAGI.

The J gene is TRBJ2-1, the V gene TRBV28; either TRBD1 or TRBD2 may supply D (5 bases each). CDR3 length equals 15 residues. CDR1 MDHEN and CDR2 SYDVKM come from the germline V gene. Trimming pared 5 bases from V and 6 bases from J, leaving 17 bases between. CDR3 region: CASSRDASMVNEQFF. CDR3 bases: TGTGCCAGCAGTAGGGACGCGTCAATGGTCAATGAGCAGTTCTTC.

V usage is TRBV7-9 and J usage is TRBJ2-3, with a tentative D call TRBD2 (7 bases). Trimming shortened V by 6 bases and J by 4 bases, and 14 bases separated the two germline ends. The length of the CDR3 is 14 residues. Germline assignment: CDR1 SEHNR and CDR2 FQNEAQ (reference sequence). CDR3 in amino acids: CASRKGGVPDTQYF. The CDR3 DNA is TGTGCCAGCAGAAAGGGGGGGGTGCCAGATACGCAGTATTTT.

This chain uses TRBV7-3 with TRBJ1-6; no clear D. Germline loops: CDR1 SGHTA, CDR2 FQGTGA. V was pared by 2 bases and J by 6 bases, with 11 bases between. The CDR3 totals 15 residues. CDR3 nucleotide sequence: TGTGCCAGCAGCTTAGAGGGCAGTAGTAATTCACCCCTCCACTTT. This encodes CASSLEGSSNSPLHF.

Turning to this clone: Other DNA sequences within the sample encode an identical CDR3. The J gene is TRBJ1-6, the V gene TRBV7-9; D call uncertain. This CDR3 region has 12 residues. Between the trimmed V and J ends, which lost 5 bases and 5 bases, there was a span of 4 bases. CDR1 is SEHNR, CDR2 FQNEAQ, per germline (reference sequence). The CDR3 region has the DNA TGTGCCAGCAGCCTTAATAATTCACCCCTCCACTTT. Translated, it gives CASSLNNSPLHF.

The chain links TRBV30 to TRBJ1-1; D ambiguous. CDR3 length equals 11 residues. The V gene lost 3 bases and the J gene lost 8 bases, with 10 bases spanning the gap. Germline V gene data show CDR1 as GTSNPN and CDR2 as SVGIG (reference sequence). Here the CDR3 DNA reads TGTGCCTGGAGAGCGGCAGCCGAAGCTTTCTTT. Translated, it gives CAWRAAAEAFF.

The chain employs TRBV19 and TRBJ1-1, with D maybe TRBD1 (6 bases). Germline V CDR1 and CDR2: LNHDA, SQIVND (reference sequence). This CDR3 has 10 residues. With 5 bases removed from V and 8 bases from J, the gap between germline ends came to 6 bases. The CDR3 nucleotides read TGTGCCAGTAGTGGACAGGAAGCTTTCTTT. Its translation is CASSGQEAFF.

The chain recombines TRBV7-9 with TRBJ2-7, with D hard to call. This CDR3 region has 12 residues. V was trimmed by 4 bases and J by 0 bases, leaving 4 bases between them. Per germline, CDR1 SEHNR and CDR2 FQNEAQ (reference sequence). CDR3 nucleotides: TGTGCCAGCAGCTCTTTCTCCTACGAGCAGTACTTC. The encoded protein is CASSSFSYEQYF.

The chain joins TRBV6-6 to TRBJ1-2; D is unclear. The germline V gene has CDR1 MNHNY and CDR2 SVGAGI (reference sequence). Trimming left V 2 bases short and J 4 bases short, with 14 bases between. The CDR3 sequence is 15 residues long. The chain's CDR3 is CASSYPDGSVYGYTF. CDR3 DNA sequence: TGTGCCAGCAGTTACCCCGACGGGAGCGTCTATGGCTACACCTTC.

The genes are TRBV5-4 and TRBJ2-1; D is uncertain. This CDR3 has 13 amino acids. V lost 1 base and J 4 bases, leaving 6 bases between the germline ends. The germline V gene encodes CDR1 SGHNT and CDR2 YYREEE (reference sequence). Written as DNA, the CDR3 is TGTGCCAGCAGCTTGCCCGGGTACAATGAGCAGTTCTTC. Encoded protein: CASSLPGYNEQFF.

The V and J genes are TRBV6-6 and TRBJ2-1; maybe TRBD1 (6 bases). Germline CDR1 MNHNY, CDR2 SVGAGI (reference sequence). This CDR3 is 10 amino acids long. V was cut by 11 bases and J by 13 bases, with 15 bases left in between. In nucleotides, the CDR3 is TGTGCCGGAGGAGCCGGGACACAGTTCTTC. Translated: CAGGAGTQFF.

The chain recombines TRBV18 with TRBJ1-2; 11 positions agree with TRBD1. Germline V CDR1 and CDR2: KGHSH, LQKENI. Trimming took 8 bases from V and 8 from J; bases not matched to a gene: 13. The CDR3 totals 15 residues. Here the CDR3 reads CASGQGTGGTEGYTF. In DNA form, the CDR3 reads TGTGCCAGCGGACAAGGGACAGGGGGGACGGAAGGCTACACCTTC. The complete variable domain, with remaining parts taken from reference TRBV18 and TRBJ1-2, reads NAGVMQNPRHLVRRRGQEARLRCSPMKGHSHVYWYRQLPEEGLKFMVYLQKENIIDESGMPKERFSAEFPKEGPSILRIQQVVRGDSAAYFCASGQGTGGTEGYTFGSGTRLTVV.

This chain joins TRBV11-2 and TRBJ2-1; TRBD1 agrees at 9 bases. Germline lookup yields CDR1 SGHAT and CDR2 FQNNGV. This CDR3 spans 15 amino acids. Trimming cost V 5 bases and J 6 bases; bases outside gene matches: 8. CDR3 sequence reads: CASSPQGAGGNEQFF. The CDR3 bases are TGTGCCAGCAGCCCACAGGGGGCAGGGGGCAATGAGCAGTTCTTC.

The chain is built from TRBV5-6 and TRBJ2-7; 8 nucleotides agree with TRBD2. The CDR3 extends over 14 amino acids. The J segment lost 5 bases and the V segment lost 4 bases, leaving 8 bases of the junction unmatched. Germline values: CDR1 SGHDT, CDR2 YYEEEE. As DNA, the CDR3 is TGTGCCAGCAGCGCCGGACTAGCTGGCGACGAGCAGTACTTC. The encoded protein is CASSAGLAGDEQYF. Variable domain in full (rest from reference TRBV5-6 and TRBJ2-7): DAGVTQSPTHLIKTRGQQVTLRCSPKSGHDTVSWYQQALGQGPQFIFQYYEEEERQRGNFPDRFSGHQFPNYSSELNVNALLLGDSALYLCASSAGLAGDEQYFGPGTRLTVT.

This clone turned up a few times. The rearrangement uses TRBV28 and TRBJ2-7, with D maybe TRBD2 (5 bases). V lost 2 bases and J 1 base, leaving 12 bases between the germline ends. The CDR3 is 15 amino acids. The germline V gene has CDR1 MDHEN and CDR2 SYDVKM. The CDR3 DNA is TGTGCCAGCAGTTTACCGGGGATAGGGTCCTACGAGCAGTACTTC. Its protein product is CASSLPGIGSYEQYF.

This clone was picked up a small number of times. The chain joins TRBV7-8 to TRBJ1-5; no clear D gene. V lost 5 bases, J lost 5 bases, and 7 bases lay in between. The CDR3 is 12 amino acids. Germline V gene lookup returns CDR1 SGHVS and CDR2 FQNEAQ. The CDR3 loop is CASSPADQPQHF. For the CDR3, the DNA is TGTGCCAGCAGCCCCGCTGATCAGCCCCAGCATTTT.

J is TRBJ1-1 and V is TRBV7-2; weak D call: TRBD1 (5 bases). The CDR3 has 13 residues. V shed 5 bases and J shed 11 bases, with 18 bases lying between them. Per germline, CDR1 SGHTA and CDR2 FQGNSA. The CDR3: CASSPDLAGGAFF. DNA of the CDR3: TGTGCCAGCAGCCCCGACTTGGCGGGGGGGGCTTTCTTT.

The gene calls are TRBV6-6 and TRBJ2-3, with D perhaps matching TRBD1 (6 bases). Germline-derived CDR1 and CDR2 are MNHNY and SVGAGI (reference sequence). V was clipped by 0 bases and J by 4 bases, with 14 bases between them. The CDR3 runs 16 residues. CDR3 in amino acids: CASSYSIWGHSDTQYF. The CDR3 region has the DNA TGTGCCAGCAGTTACTCGATCTGGGGGCACTCAGATACGCAGTATTTT.

The genes are TRBV6-1 and TRBJ2-2, with 7 bases that match TRBD1. The CDR3 totals 13 residues. Germline trimming cut 5 bases from V and 6 bases from J; bases unmatched to any gene: 3. Germline assignment: CDR1 MNHNS and CDR2 SASEGT. CDR3 sequence: CASSTGAAGELFF. The CDR3, as DNA: TGTGCCAGCAGTACAGGGGCGGCCGGGGAGCTGTTTTTT.

V gene TRBV6-5 combines with J gene TRBJ2-5, with 8 nucleotides matching TRBD1. The V segment lost 2 bases and the J segment 4 bases; nucleotides outside the gene matches: 3. The CDR3 spans 14 residues. Germline V gene sequence: CDR1 MNHEY, CDR2 SVGAGI. In DNA form, the CDR3 reads TGTGCCAGCAGTTACGGTACAGGGGGAGAGACCCAGTACTTC. Translation gives CASSYGTGGETQYF.

This sequence joins TRBV4-3 and TRBJ2-5, with D unresolved. CDR3 size: 14 residues. Trimming pared 0 bases from V and 5 bases from J, leaving 10 bases between. The germline V gene encodes CDR1 LGHNA and CDR2 YSLEER. CDR3 protein: CASSQEARWETQYF. The DNA for the CDR3 is TGCGCCAGCAGCCAAGAGGCTAGATGGGAGACCCAGTACTTC.

This chain connects TRBV18 to TRBJ2-3; 8 bases fit TRBD1. J was trimmed by 6 bases and V by 1 base; bases with no gene match: 6. The CDR3 is 15 amino acids. Germline V gene lookup returns CDR1 KGHSH and CDR2 LQKENI. CDR3 amino acids: CASSPQTGVSDTQYF. CDR3 DNA: TGTGCCAGCTCACCACAGACAGGGGTCAGCGATACGCAGTATTTT.

The chain has TRBV6-5 and TRBJ1-1; D unresolved. Between the trimmed V and J ends, which lost 0 bases and 0 bases, there was a span of 8 bases. Germline assignment: CDR1 MNHEY and CDR2 SVGAGI. This CDR3 comprises 15 residues. The CDR3 DNA sequence: TGTGCCAGCAGTTACTCGGAAGGGATGAACACTGAAGCTTTCTTT. It encodes CASSYSEGMNTEAFF.

J is TRBJ1-5 and V is TRBV28; D is unresolved. CDR1 is MDHEN and CDR2 is SYDVKM in the germline V gene. Trimming took 3 bases from V and 2 from J, leaving 8 bases between them. The CDR3 covers 14 residues. CDR3 nucleotide sequence: TGTGCCAGCAGTTTTATAGGGCGCAATCAGCCCCAGCATTTT. Amino acid sequence: CASSFIGRNQPQHF. The full variable domain, in which reference TRBV28 and TRBJ1-5 provide the parts outside the CDR3, is DVKVTQSSRYLVKRTGEKVFLECVQDMDHENMFWYRQDPGLGLRLIYFSYDVKMKEKGDIPEGYSVSREKKERFSLILESASTNQTSMYLCASSFIGRNQPQHFGDGTRLSIL.

The chain carries TRBV10-3 and TRBJ2-7; D gene unclear. This CDR3 has 15 amino acids. The V end was cut by 1 base, the J end by 0 bases, with 10 bases between. Germline CDR1 reads ENHRY; CDR2 reads SYGVKD. The CDR3 DNA follows: TGTGCCATCAGTGAGTTCGACGGAAGCTCCTACGAGCAGTACTTC. Translation: CAISEFDGSSYEQYF.

This chain joins TRBV4-2 and TRBJ2-1; D is perhaps TRBD1 or TRBD2 (5 bases each). CDR1 is LGHNA and CDR2 is YNFKEQ in the germline V gene. This CDR3 contains 13 residues. V lost 1 base and J lost 12, with 13 bases in between. In DNA, the CDR3 is TGTGCCAGCAGCCAAGGGGGGATAGTGGGGCAGTTCTTC. This gives the protein CASSQGGIVGQFF.

The DNA of the CDR3 is TGTGCCAGAAGCGGGACAGGGTCAGGGGAACCCCTCCACTTT. Translated: CARSGTGSGEPLHF. This rearrangement joins TRBV5-3 to TRBJ1-6, with TRBD1 matching over 9 bases. TRBV5-3 is noted as an ORF with a role that remains uncertain. V trimming: 4 bases; J trimming: 12 bases; junction bases outside the gene matches: 8. The CDR3 runs to 14 residues.

This clone has a handful of counts. The chain links TRBV2 to TRBJ2-2; D is undetermined. With 6 bases removed from V and 5 bases from J, the gap between germline ends came to 4 bases. The germline V gene encodes CDR1 SNHLY and CDR2 FYNNEI. The CDR3 extends over 11 amino acids. This chain's CDR3 is CASSQTGELFF. The CDR3 DNA is TGTGCCAGCAGCCAAACCGGGGAGCTGTTTTTT. Full variable domain (rest looked up from reference TRBV2 and TRBJ2-2): EPEVTQTPSHQVTQMGQEVILRCVPISNHLYFYWYRQILGQKVEFLVSFYNNEISEKSEIFDDQFSVERPDGSNFTLKIRSTKLEDSAMYFCASSQTGELFFGEGSRLTVL.

The chain has TRBV11-3 and TRBJ2-7; D ambiguous. The V and J ends lost 1 base and 0 bases respectively, with 4 bases between them. The CDR3 runs 13 residues. The germline CDR1 and CDR2 sequences are SGHNT and YENEEA. The CDR3 DNA follows: TGTGCCAGCAGCTTAGGGGCCTCCTACGAGCAGTACTTC. Translated: CASSLGASYEQYF.

CDR3 coding DNA: TGTGCCAGCAGCTTAGTTTCAGGGGGAGCTGGAAACACCATATATTTT. It codes for CASSLVSGGAGNTIYF. The chain links TRBV7-2 to TRBJ1-3; 7 bases map to TRBD1. V trimming: 1 base; J trimming: 2 bases; junction bases outside the gene matches: 5. Looked up from germline, CDR1 is SGHTA and CDR2 is FQGNSA. This CDR3 spans 16 amino acids.